This T cell receptor beta chain derives from a study of T cells after yellow fever vaccination. Looking at the study overall: Fractions of low cell number were prepared using SMART-Seq v4 Ultra Low Input.

TCRdb reprocessed the 5' RACE reads via MiXCR and lists one record per CDR3 protein. The sample holds 100,000 or so distinct CDR3 sequences, about 8.4% seen once. The study's findings and limits: Though weaker, the secondary response peaked faster, on day 5 versus 15. Primary-vaccination clones mostly resurfaced post-booster (around 96% CD4, 75% to 90% CD8).

This TCR derives from a young man who received the YFV17D yellow fever vaccine. The material sequenced was CD8+ T cells not binding an NS4B(214-222) dextramer, sorted from PBMCs, taken roughly 15 days after the first yellow fever vaccination.

This CDR3 reads CSASVREYEQYV. In nucleotides, the CDR3 is TGCAGTGCTAGTGTCAGGGAGTACGAGCAGTACGTC. The gene calls are TRBV20-1 and TRBJ2-7; D tentatively reads TRBD1 or TRBD2 (5 bases each). The CDR3 length is 12 residues. The germline V gene encodes CDR1 DFQATT and CDR2 SNEGSKA (reference sequence). V gave up 3 bases and J gave up 4 bases, with 10 bases separating them.